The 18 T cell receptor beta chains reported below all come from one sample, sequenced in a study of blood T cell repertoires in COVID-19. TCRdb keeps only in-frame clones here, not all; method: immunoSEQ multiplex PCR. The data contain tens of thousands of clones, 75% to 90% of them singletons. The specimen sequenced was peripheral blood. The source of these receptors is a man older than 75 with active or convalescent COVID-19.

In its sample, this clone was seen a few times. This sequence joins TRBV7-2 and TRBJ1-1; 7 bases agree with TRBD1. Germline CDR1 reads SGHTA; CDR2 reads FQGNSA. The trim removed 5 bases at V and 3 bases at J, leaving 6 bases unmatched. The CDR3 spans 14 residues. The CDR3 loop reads CASSPGTAHTEAFF. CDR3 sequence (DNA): TGTGCCAGCAGCCCAGGGACAGCCCACACTGAAGCTTTCTTT. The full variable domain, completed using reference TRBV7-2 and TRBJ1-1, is GAGVSQSPSNKVTEKGKDVELRCDPISGHTALYWYRQSLGQGLEFLIYFQGNSAPDKSGLPSDRFSAERTGGSVSTLTIQRTQQEDSAVYLCASSPGTAHTEAFFGQGTRLTVV.

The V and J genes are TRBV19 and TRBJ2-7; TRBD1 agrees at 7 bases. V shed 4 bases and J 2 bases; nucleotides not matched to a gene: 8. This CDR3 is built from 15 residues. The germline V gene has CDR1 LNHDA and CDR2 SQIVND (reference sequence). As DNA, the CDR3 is TGTGCCAGTAGTAAACAGGGGTCCCTGGCCTACGAGCAGTACTTC. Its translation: CASSKQGSLAYEQYF.

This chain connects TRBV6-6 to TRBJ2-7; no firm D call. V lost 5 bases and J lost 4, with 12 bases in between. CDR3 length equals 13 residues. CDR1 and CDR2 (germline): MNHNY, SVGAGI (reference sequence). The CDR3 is CASSPRLSYEQYF. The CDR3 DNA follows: TGTGCCAGCAGTCCAAGATTGAGTTACGAGCAGTACTTC.

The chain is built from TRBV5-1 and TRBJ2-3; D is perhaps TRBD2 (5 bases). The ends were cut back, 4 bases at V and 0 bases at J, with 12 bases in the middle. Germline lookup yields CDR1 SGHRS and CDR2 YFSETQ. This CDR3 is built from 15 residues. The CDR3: CASSHSAYSTDTQYF. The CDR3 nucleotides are TGCGCCAGCAGCCATAGCGCGTACAGCACAGATACGCAGTATTTT.

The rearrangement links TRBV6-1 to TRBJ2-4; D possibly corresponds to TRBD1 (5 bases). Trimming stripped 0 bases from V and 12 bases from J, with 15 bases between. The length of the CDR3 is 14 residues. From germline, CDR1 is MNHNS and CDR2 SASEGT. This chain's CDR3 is CASSEAWAGNNQYF. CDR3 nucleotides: TGTGCCAGCAGTGAAGCTTGGGCAGGGAATAATCAGTACTTC.

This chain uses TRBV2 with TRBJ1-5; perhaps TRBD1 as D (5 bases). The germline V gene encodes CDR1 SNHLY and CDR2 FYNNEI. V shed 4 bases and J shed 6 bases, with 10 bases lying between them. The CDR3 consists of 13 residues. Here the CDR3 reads CASSAEGTQPQHF. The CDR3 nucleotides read TGTGCCAGCAGTGCGGAGGGGACTCAGCCCCAGCATTTT.

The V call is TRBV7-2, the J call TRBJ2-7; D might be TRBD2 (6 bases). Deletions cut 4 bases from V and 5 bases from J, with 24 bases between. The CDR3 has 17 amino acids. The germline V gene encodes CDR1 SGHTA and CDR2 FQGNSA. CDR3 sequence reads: CASSYRRAGDPDHEQYF. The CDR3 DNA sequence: TGTGCCAGCAGCTATCGGAGGGCGGGTGACCCCGATCACGAGCAGTACTTC.

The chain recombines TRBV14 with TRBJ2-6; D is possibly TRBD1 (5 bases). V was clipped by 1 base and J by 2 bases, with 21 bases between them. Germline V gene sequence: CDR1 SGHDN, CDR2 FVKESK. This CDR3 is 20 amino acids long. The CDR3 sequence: CASSQVGTGQGRPGANVLTF. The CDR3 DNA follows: TGTGCCAGCAGCCAAGTGGGAACCGGACAAGGTCGACCTGGGGCCAACGTCCTGACTTTC.

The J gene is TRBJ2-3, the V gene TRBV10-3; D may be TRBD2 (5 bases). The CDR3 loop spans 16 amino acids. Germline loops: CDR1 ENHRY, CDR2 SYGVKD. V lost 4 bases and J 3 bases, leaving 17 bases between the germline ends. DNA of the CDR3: TGTGCCATCAGTGGAAGTAGAGGACTTTCTACAGATACGCAGTATTTT. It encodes CAISGSRGLSTDTQYF.

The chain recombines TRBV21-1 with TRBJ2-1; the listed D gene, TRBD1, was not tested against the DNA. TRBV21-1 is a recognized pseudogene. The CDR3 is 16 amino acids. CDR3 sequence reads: CASSKSGRAPYNEQFF. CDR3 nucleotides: TGTGCCAGCAGCAAATCGGGCAGGGCTCCCTACAATGAGCAGTTCTTC.

CDR3 nucleotide sequence: TGTGCCAGCAGTGAAGCAGAGCGTATGAACACTGAAGCTTTCTTT. This translates into CASSEAERMNTEAFF. The chain has TRBV2 and TRBJ1-1; no clear D gene. Trimming cost V 0 bases and J 0 bases, with 8 bases left between them. The germline V gene encodes CDR1 SNHLY and CDR2 FYNNEI. This CDR3 spans 15 amino acids.

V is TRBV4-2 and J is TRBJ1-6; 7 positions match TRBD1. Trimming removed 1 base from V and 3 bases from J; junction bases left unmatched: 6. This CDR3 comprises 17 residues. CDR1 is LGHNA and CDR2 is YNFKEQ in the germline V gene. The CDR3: CASSQAQGGSYNSPLHF. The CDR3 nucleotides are TGTGCCAGCAGCCAAGCGCAGGGGGGAAGCTATAATTCACCCCTCCACTTT.

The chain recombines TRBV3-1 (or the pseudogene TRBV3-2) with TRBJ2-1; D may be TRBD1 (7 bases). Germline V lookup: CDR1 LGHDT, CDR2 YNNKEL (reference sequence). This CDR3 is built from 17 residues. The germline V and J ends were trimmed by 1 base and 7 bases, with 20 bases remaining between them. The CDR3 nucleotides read TGTGCCAGCAGCCAAGGATTCGGAGGGGGCGCGGGAAATGAGCAGTTCTTC. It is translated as CASSQGFGGGAGNEQFF.

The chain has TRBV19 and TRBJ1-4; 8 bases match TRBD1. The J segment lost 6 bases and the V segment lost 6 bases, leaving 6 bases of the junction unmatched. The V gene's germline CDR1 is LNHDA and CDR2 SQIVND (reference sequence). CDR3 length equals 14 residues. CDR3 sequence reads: CASRNTGGDEKLFF. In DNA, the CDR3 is TGTGCCAGTAGGAACACAGGGGGTGATGAAAAACTGTTTTTT.

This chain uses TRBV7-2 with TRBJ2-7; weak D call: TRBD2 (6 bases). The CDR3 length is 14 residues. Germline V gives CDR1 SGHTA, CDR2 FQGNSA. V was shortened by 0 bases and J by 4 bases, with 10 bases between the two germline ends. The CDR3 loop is CASSLAGGRYEQYF. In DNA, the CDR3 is TGTGCCAGCAGCTTAGCGGGGGGTCGGTACGAGCAGTACTTC.

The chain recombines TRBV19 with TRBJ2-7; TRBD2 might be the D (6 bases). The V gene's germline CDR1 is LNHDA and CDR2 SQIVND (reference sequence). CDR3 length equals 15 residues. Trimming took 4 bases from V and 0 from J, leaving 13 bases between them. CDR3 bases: TGTGCCAGTAGTAACACCCAGCGGGCCTCCTACGAGCAGTACTTC. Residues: CASSNTQRASYEQYF.

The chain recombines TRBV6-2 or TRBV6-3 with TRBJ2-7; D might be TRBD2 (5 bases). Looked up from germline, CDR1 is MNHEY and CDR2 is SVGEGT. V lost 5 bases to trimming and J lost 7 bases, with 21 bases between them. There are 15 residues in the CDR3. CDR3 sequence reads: CASSPAGRAHLEQYF. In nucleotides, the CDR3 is TGTGCCAGCAGTCCCGCCGGGCGGGCCCACCTGGAGCAGTACTTC.

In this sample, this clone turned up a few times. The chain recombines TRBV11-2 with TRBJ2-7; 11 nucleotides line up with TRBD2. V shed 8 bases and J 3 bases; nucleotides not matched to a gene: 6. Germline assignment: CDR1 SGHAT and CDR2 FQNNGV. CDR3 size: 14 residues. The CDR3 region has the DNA TGTGCCAGCCACCCTAGCGGGAGGTACTACGAGCAGTACTTC. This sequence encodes CASHPSGRYYEQYF.